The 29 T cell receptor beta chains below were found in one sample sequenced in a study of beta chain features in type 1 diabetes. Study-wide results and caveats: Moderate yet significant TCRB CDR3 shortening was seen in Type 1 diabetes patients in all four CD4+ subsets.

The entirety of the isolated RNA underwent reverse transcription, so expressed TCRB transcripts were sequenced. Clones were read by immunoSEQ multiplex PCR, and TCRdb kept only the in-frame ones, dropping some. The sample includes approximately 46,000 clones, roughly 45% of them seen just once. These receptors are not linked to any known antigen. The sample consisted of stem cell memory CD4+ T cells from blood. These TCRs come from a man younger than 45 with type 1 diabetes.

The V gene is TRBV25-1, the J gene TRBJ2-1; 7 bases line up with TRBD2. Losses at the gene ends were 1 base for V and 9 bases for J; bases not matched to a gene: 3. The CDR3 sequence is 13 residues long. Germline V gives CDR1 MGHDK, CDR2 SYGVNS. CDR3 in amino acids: CASSEWGGSEQFF. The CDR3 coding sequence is TGTGCCAGCAGTGAATGGGGGGGAAGTGAGCAGTTCTTC.

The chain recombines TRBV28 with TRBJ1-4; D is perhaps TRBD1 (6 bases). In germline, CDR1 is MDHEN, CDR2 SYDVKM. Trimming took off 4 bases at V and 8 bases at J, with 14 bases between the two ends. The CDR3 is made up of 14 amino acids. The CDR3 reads CASSSGTLREKLFF. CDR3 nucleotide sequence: TGTGCCAGCAGTTCGGGGACACTCCGGGAAAAACTGTTTTTT.

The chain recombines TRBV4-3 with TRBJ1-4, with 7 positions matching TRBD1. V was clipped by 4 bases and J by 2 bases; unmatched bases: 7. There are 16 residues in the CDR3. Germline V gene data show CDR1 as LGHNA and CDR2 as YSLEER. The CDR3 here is CASSLAGGPTNEKLFF. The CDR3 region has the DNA TGCGCCAGCAGCCTGGCAGGGGGTCCCACTAATGAAAAACTGTTTTTT.

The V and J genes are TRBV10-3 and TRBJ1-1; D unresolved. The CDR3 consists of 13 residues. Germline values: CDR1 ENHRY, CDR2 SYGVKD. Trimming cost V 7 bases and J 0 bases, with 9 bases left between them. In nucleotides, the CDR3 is TGTGCCATCAATGTGGAGATGAACACTGAAGCTTTCTTT. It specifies CAINVEMNTEAFF.

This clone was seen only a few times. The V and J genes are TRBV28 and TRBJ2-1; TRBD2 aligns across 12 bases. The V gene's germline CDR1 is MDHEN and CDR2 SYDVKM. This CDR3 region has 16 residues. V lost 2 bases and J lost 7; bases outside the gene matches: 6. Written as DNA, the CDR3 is TGTGCCAGCAGTTTAGCTAGCGGGAGGGCCAGTAATGAGCAGTTCTTC. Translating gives CASSLASGRASNEQFF.

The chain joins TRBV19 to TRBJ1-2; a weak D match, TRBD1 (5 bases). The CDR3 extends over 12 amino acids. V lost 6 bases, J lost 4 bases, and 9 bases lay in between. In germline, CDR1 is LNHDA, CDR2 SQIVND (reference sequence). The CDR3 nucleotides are TGTGCCAGTAGGCAGGGTTCCTATGGCTACACCTTC. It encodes CASRQGSYGYTF.

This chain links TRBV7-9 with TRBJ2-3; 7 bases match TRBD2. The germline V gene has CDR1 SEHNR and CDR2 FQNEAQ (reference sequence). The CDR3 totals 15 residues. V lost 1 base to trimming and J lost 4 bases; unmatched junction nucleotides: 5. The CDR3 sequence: CASSLVGRVPDTQYF. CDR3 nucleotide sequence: TGTGCCAGCAGCTTAGTTGGGAGGGTCCCAGATACGCAGTATTTT.

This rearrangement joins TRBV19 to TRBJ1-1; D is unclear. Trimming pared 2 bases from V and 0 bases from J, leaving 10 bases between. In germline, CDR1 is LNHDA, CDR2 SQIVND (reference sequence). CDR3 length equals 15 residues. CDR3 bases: TGTGCCAGTAGTATAAATGCAGTCATGAACACTGAAGCTTTCTTT. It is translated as CASSINAVMNTEAFF.

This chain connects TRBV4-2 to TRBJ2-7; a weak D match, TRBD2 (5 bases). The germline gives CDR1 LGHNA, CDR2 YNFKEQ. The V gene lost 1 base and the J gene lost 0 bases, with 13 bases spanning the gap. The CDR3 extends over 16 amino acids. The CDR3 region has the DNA TGTGCCAGCAGCCAAGTTCCTAGCCATGCCTCCTACGAGCAGTACTTC. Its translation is CASSQVPSHASYEQYF.

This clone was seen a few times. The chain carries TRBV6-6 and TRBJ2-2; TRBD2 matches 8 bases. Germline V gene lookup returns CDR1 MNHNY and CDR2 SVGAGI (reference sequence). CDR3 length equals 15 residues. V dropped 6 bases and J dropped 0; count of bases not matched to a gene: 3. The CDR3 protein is CASRPGLANTGELFF. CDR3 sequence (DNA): TGTGCCAGCAGGCCGGGACTAGCGAACACCGGGGAGCTGTTTTTT.

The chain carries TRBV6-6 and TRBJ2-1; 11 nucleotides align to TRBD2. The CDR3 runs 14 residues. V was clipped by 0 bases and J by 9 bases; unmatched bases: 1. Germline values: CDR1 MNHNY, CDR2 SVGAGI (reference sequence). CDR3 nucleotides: TGTGCCAGCAGTTACTCCGGGACTAGCGGTGAGCAGTTCTTC. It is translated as CASSYSGTSGEQFF.

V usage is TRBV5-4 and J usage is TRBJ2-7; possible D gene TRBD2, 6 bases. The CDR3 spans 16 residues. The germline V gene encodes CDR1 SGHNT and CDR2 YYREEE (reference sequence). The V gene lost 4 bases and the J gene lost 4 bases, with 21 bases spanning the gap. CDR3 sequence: CASSPDPGLSEYEQYF. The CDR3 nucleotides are TGTGCCAGCAGCCCGGACCCGGGACTTAGCGAATACGAGCAGTACTTC. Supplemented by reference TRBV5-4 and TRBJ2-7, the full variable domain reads ETGVTQSPTHLIKTRGQQVTLRCSSQSGHNTVSWYQQALGQGPQFIFQYYREEENGRGNFPPRFSGLQFPNYSSELNVNALELDDSALYLCASSPDPGLSEYEQYFGPGTRLTVT.

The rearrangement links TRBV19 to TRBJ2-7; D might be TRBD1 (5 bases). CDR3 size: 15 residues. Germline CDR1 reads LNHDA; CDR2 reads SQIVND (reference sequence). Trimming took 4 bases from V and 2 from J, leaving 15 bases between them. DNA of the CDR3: TGTGCCAGTAGTACCCAGGGCGGCGTCGCCTACGAGCAGTACTTC. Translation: CASSTQGGVAYEQYF.

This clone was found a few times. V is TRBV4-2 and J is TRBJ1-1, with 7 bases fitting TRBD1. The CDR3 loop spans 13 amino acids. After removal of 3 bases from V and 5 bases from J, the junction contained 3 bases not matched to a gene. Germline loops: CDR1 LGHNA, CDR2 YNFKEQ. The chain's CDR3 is CASSQTQGTEAFF. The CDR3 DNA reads TGTGCCAGCAGCCAGACACAGGGGACTGAAGCTTTCTTT.

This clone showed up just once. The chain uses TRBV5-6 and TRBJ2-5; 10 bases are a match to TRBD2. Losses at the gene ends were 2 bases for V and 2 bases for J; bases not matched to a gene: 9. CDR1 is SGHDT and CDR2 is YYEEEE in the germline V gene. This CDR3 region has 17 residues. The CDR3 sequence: CASSFKIGTSVQETQYF. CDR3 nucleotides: TGTGCCAGCAGCTTCAAGATCGGGACTAGCGTTCAAGAGACCCAGTACTTC. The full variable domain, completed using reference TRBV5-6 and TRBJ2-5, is DAGVTQSPTHLIKTRGQQVTLRCSPKSGHDTVSWYQQALGQGPQFIFQYYEEEERQRGNFPDRFSGHQFPNYSSELNVNALLLGDSALYLCASSFKIGTSVQETQYFGPGTRLLVL.

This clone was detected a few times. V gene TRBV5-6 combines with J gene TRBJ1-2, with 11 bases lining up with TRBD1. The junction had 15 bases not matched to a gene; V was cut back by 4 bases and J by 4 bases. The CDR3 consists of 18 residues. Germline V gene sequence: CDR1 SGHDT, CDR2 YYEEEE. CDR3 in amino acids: CASSIGGQGAGNLYGYTF. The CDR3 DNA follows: TGTGCCAGCAGCATCGGAGGACAGGGGGCAGGCAATCTCTATGGCTACACCTTC.

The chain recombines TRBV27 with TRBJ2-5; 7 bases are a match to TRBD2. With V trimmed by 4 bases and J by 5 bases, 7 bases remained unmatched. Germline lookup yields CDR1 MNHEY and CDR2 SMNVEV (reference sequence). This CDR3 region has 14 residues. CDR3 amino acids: CASSYRGRGETQYF. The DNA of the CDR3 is TGTGCCAGCAGTTATCGCGGGAGAGGGGAGACCCAGTACTTC.

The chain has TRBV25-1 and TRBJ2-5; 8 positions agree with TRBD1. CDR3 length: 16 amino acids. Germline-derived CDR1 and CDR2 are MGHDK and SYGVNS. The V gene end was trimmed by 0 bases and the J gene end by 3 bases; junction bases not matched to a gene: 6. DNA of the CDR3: TGTGCCAGCAGTGAATATCCCGAGACAGGGGAAGAGACCCAGTACTTC. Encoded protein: CASSEYPETGEETQYF.

Here the CDR3 reads CASSLGAGNYNEQFF. For the CDR3, the DNA is TGCGCCAGCAGCTTGGGAGCGGGAAATTACAATGAGCAGTTCTTC. The chain links TRBV5-1 to TRBJ2-1; 7 bases are a match to TRBD2. The CDR3 extends over 15 amino acids. V lost 0 bases, J lost 4 bases, and 4 bases stayed unmatched. CDR1 and CDR2 from the germline V gene are SGHRS and YFSETQ.

The CDR3 here is CASSLSRSNEQFF. CDR3 nucleotide sequence: TGTGCCAGCAGCTTATCCCGTAGCAATGAGCAGTTCTTC. The chain uses TRBV7-2 and TRBJ2-1; D is unclear. Germline V gene sequence: CDR1 SGHTA, CDR2 FQGNSA. Trimming took off 2 bases at V and 6 bases at J, with 8 bases between the two ends. The CDR3 spans 13 residues.

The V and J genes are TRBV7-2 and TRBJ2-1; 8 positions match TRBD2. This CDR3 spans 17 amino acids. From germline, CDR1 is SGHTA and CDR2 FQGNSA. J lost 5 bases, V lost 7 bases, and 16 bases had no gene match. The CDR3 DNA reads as TGTGCCAGCATCCCCCCCTTGGGGCTAGCGGGCCACAATGAGCAGTTCTTC. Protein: CASIPPLGLAGHNEQFF. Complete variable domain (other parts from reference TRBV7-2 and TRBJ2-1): GAGVSQSPSNKVTEKGKDVELRCDPISGHTALYWYRQSLGQGLEFLIYFQGNSAPDKSGLPSDRFSAERTGGSVSTLTIQRTQQEDSAVYLCASIPPLGLAGHNEQFFGPGTRLTVL.

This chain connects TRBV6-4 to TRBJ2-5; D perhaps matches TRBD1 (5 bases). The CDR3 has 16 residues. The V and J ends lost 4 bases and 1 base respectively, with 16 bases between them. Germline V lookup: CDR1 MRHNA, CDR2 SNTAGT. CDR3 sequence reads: CASSVGRENIQETQYF. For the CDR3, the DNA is TGTGCCAGCAGTGTGGGCAGGGAAAACATCCAAGAGACCCAGTACTTC.

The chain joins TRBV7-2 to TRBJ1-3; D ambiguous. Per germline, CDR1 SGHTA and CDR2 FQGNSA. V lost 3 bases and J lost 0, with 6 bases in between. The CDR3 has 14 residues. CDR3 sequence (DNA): TGTGCCAGCAGCTTCACCAGCTCTGGAAACACCATATATTTT. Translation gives CASSFTSSGNTIYF.

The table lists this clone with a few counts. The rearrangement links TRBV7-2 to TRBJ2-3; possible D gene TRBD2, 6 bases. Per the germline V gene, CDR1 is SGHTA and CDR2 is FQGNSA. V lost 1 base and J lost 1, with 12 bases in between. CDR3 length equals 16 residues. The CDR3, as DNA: TGTGCCAGCAGCTTAGGCGGGACGGATGGCACAGATACGCAGTATTTT. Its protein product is CASSLGGTDGTDTQYF.

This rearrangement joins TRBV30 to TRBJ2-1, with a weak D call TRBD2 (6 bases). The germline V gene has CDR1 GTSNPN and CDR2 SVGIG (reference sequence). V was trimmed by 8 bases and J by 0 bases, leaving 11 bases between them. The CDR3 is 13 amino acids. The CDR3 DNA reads TGTGCCGGGACTCTATCCTCCTACAATGAGCAGTTCTTC. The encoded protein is CAGTLSSYNEQFF.

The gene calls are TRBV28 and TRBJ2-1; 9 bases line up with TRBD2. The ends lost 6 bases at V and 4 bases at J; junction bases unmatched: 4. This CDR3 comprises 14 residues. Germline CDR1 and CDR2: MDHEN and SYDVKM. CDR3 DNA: TGTGCCAGCAGACCTAGCGGGAATTACAATGAGCAGTTCTTC. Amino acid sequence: CASRPSGNYNEQFF.

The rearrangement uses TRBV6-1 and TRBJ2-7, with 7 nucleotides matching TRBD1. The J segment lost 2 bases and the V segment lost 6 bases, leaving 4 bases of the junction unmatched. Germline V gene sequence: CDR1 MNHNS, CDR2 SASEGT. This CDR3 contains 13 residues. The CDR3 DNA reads TGTGCCAGCAGGCAAGGGACAGCCTACGAGCAGTACTTC. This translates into CASRQGTAYEQYF.

CDR3 bases: TGTGCCAGCAGTTTGACCGGACTTACTAACTATGGCTACACCTTC. Its protein is CASSLTGLTNYGYTF. The chain combines TRBV28 with TRBJ1-2; D not certain. Trimming took 3 bases from V and 0 from J, leaving 11 bases between them. This CDR3 spans 15 amino acids. Germline V gives CDR1 MDHEN, CDR2 SYDVKM.

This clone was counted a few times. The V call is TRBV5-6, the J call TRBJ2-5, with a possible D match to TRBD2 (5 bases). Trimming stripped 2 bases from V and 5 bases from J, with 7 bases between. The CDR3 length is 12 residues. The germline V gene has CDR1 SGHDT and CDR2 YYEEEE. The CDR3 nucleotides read TGTGCCAGCAGCTTTACGGGGGAGACCCAGTACTTC. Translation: CASSFTGETQYF.